Listed here are 19 T cell receptor beta chains from one sample, sequenced in a study of CD8 T cells in ankylosing spondylitis. Broader study findings: Characteristic, it appeared, of ankylosing spondylitis blood was a TCR beta motif of about eight highly homologous variants.

Antigens for these TCRs are unknown. TCRdb reprocessed the 5' RACE reads with MiXCR, giving one entry per CDR3 protein. The sample has a few hundred thousand distinct CDR3 sequences, about a sixth seen once. The sequencing sample was made of blood, either unsorted or a sorted T cell fraction (not recorded which). Every receptor here comes from a male donor with ankylosing spondylitis.

The rearrangement uses TRBV4-2 and TRBJ1-5; maybe TRBD1 (6 bases). This CDR3 contains 16 residues. Deletions cut 0 bases from V and 4 bases from J, with 13 bases between. Germline-derived CDR1 and CDR2 are LGHNA and YNFKEQ. CDR3 nucleotides: TGTGCCAGCAGCCAAGATACAGGGTTGGTTAATCAGCCCCAGCATTTT. It yields the protein CASSQDTGLVNQPQHF.

This clonotype came up a few times. CDR3 amino acids: CASSPERAGNTIYF. CDR3 nucleotides: TGTGCCAGCAGTCCGGAGAGGGCGGGAAACACCATATATTTT. V gene TRBV12-3 or TRBV12-4 combines with J gene TRBJ1-3; D is undetermined. The CDR3 consists of 14 residues. Trimming stripped 5 bases from V and 4 bases from J, with 12 bases between.

This clonotype was observed a few times. The rearrangement links TRBV6-1 to TRBJ2-1, with TRBD2 matching over 7 bases. Germline assignment: CDR1 MNHNS and CDR2 SASEGT. Unmatched junction bases numbered 10, after V lost 10 bases and J lost 1 base. The CDR3 runs to 15 residues. The CDR3 spells CATEFGGGSYNEQFF. Written as DNA, the CDR3 is TGTGCCACCGAATTCGGGGGAGGGTCCTACAATGAGCAGTTCTTC.

This rearrangement joins TRBV7-8 to TRBJ2-7, with TRBD1 as a possible D gene (6 bases). Trimming cost V 5 bases and J 3 bases, with 11 bases left between them. This CDR3 has 13 residues. CDR1 is SGHVS, CDR2 FQNEAQ, per germline. The CDR3 spells CASSANRVYEQYF. CDR3 coding DNA: TGTGCCAGCAGCGCCAACAGGGTCTACGAGCAGTACTTC.

The chain carries TRBV27 and TRBJ2-6, with TRBD1 as a possible D gene (6 bases). Germline CDR1 reads MNHEY; CDR2 reads SMNVEV (reference sequence). Trimming shortened V by 5 bases and J by 1 base, and 18 bases separated the two germline ends. The CDR3 consists of 18 residues. The CDR3 DNA sequence: TGTGCCAGCAGTCCACCGACAGGTCCCACTTCTGGGGCCAACGTCCTGACTTTC. Encoded protein: CASSPPTGPTSGANVLTF.

This clonotype occurred a few times. This rearrangement joins TRBV7-9 to TRBJ2-7; D not certain. CDR1 is SEHNR, CDR2 FQNEAQ, per germline (reference sequence). The CDR3 loop spans 14 amino acids. V was pared by 4 bases and J by 2 bases, with 12 bases between. The CDR3 nucleotides are TGTGCCAGCAGCTCCCGTACGGATCCCTACGAGCAGTACTTC. Translated: CASSSRTDPYEQYF.

This clonotype was recorded a few times. The rearrangement links TRBV4-1 to TRBJ2-3, with D perhaps given as TRBD1 or TRBD2 (5 bases each). The germline V gene has CDR1 MGHRA and CDR2 YSYEKL. V lost 3 bases, J lost 0 bases, and 13 bases lay in between. CDR3 length equals 16 residues. The CDR3 spells CASSHRPGPSTDTQYF. In nucleotides, the CDR3 is TGCGCCAGCAGCCATCGACCGGGACCCAGCACAGATACGCAGTATTTT.

The chain carries TRBV9 and TRBJ2-3, with 8 nucleotides matching TRBD2. Germline trimming cut 3 bases from V and 4 bases from J; bases unmatched to any gene: 4. In germline, CDR1 is SGDLS, CDR2 YYNGEE. The CDR3 has 14 amino acids. The CDR3 loop reads CASSGAGVADTQYF. In nucleotides, the CDR3 is TGTGCCAGCAGCGGAGCGGGAGTAGCAGATACGCAGTATTTT.

CDR3 in amino acids: CASSIGLADYNEQFF. CDR3 sequence (DNA): TGTGCCAGTAGTATCGGGCTAGCGGATTACAATGAGCAGTTCTTC. This chain uses TRBV19 with TRBJ2-1; TRBD2 matches 7 bases. The CDR3 totals 15 residues. The V segment lost 3 bases and the J segment 4 bases; nucleotides outside the gene matches: 6. CDR1 is LNHDA, CDR2 SQIVND, per germline (reference sequence).

The rearrangement uses TRBV6-2 or TRBV6-3 and TRBJ2-1, with 14 bases lining up with TRBD2. With V trimmed by 5 bases and J by 11 bases, 8 bases remained unmatched. The CDR3 spans 15 residues. Germline values: CDR1 MNHEY, CDR2 SVGEGT. CDR3 amino acids: CASSPRGLAGVQQFF. The CDR3 region has the DNA TGTGCCAGCAGTCCCCGGGGACTAGCGGGAGTGCAGCAGTTCTTC.

This clonotype was seen once. The chain joins TRBV7-3 to TRBJ2-2, with D possibly called TRBD1 or TRBD2 (5 bases each). Per the germline V gene, CDR1 is SGHTA and CDR2 is FQGTGA. V was trimmed by 2 bases and J by 4 bases, leaving 17 bases between them. The CDR3 loop spans 17 amino acids. DNA of the CDR3: TGTGCCAGCAGCTTATTGGGGGTGGCAGGAGTCACCGGGGAGCTGTTTTTT. It is translated as CASSLLGVAGVTGELFF.

J is TRBJ2-1 and V is TRBV29-1; 10 bases align to TRBD2. Germline-derived CDR1 and CDR2 are SQVTM and ANQGSEA. The CDR3 is 14 amino acids. V shed 7 bases, J shed 4 bases, and the junction held 7 bases outside the gene matches. The CDR3 nucleotides read TGCAGCGCCCCAGGGACTAGCGTATACAATGAGCAGTTCTTC. It specifies CSAPGTSVYNEQFF.

The table lists this clonotype with many counts. The CDR3 region is CSATDSFNQETQYF. CDR3 in DNA: TGCAGTGCAACCGACAGCTTCAACCAAGAGACCCAGTACTTC. V and J are TRBV20-1 and TRBJ2-5; a weak D match, TRBD1 (5 bases). Trimming left V 6 bases short and J 0 bases short, with 14 bases between. In germline, CDR1 is DFQATT, CDR2 SNEGSKA (reference sequence). CDR3 length: 14 amino acids.

The V and J genes are TRBV12-3 or TRBV12-4 and TRBJ1-2; 7 nucleotides agree with TRBD1. V dropped 6 bases and J dropped 4; count of bases not matched to a gene: 11. The CDR3 is made up of 15 amino acids. CDR3 residues: CASRHRDSAAYGYTF. The CDR3 nucleotides are TGTGCCAGCAGACACAGGGACAGCGCAGCCTATGGCTACACCTTC.

This clonotype was detected ten times or more. The chain carries TRBV12-3 or TRBV12-4 and TRBJ2-3; no reliable D call. This CDR3 spans 14 amino acids. The V end was cut by 3 bases, the J end by 1 base, with 8 bases between. DNA of the CDR3: TGTGCCAGCAGTTTTGGGCCGGGCACAGATACGCAGTATTTT. Encoded protein: CASSFGPGTDTQYF.

This clonotype has more than one count but fewer than ten. The V and J genes are TRBV25-1 and TRBJ1-4; TRBD1 matches 7 bases. CDR1 and CDR2 (germline): MGHDK, SYGVNS. The V gene end was trimmed by 5 bases and the J gene end by 5 bases; junction bases not matched to a gene: 11. The CDR3 covers 16 residues. In DNA form, the CDR3 reads TGTGCCAGCAGTTCGGAAGGACAGGCAGTAAATGAAAAACTGTTTTTT. Translating gives CASSSEGQAVNEKLFF. Using reference TRBV25-1 and TRBJ1-4 for the parts outside the CDR3, the full variable domain is EADIYQTPRYLVIGTGKKITLECSQTMGHDKMYWYQQDPGMELHLIHYSYGVNSTEKGDLSSESTVSRIRTEHFPLTLESARPSHTSQYLCASSSEGQAVNEKLFFGSGTQLSVL.

This sequence joins TRBV12-3 or TRBV12-4 and TRBJ1-2; TRBD1 agrees at 12 bases. Trimming removed 7 bases from V and 2 bases from J; junction bases left unmatched: 8. This CDR3 spans 16 amino acids. The CDR3 sequence: CASTPGQGAFNYGYTF. CDR3 nucleotide sequence: TGTGCCAGCACCCCGGGACAGGGGGCTTTCAACTATGGCTACACCTTC.

The V and J genes are TRBV12-5 and TRBJ2-5, with 9 bases matching TRBD1. The CDR3 contains 14 residues. V dropped 4 bases and J dropped 3; count of bases not matched to a gene: 3. Germline CDR1 LGHNT, CDR2 FRNRAP. CDR3 coding DNA: TGTGCTAGTGGTTGGGGGACAGGGAAAGAGACCCAGTACTTC. Residues: CASGWGTGKETQYF.

The gene calls are TRBV7-2 and TRBJ1-2; D uncertain. Germline CDR1 and CDR2: SGHTA and FQGNSA. V was cut by 3 bases and J by 3 bases, with 11 bases left in between. The CDR3 has 14 residues. CDR3 coding DNA: TGTGCCAGCAGCTTTCTCGGACGGGACTATGGCTACACCTTC. It is translated as CASSFLGRDYGYTF. Full variable domain (remainder filled in from reference TRBV7-2 and TRBJ1-2): GAGVSQSPSNKVTEKGKDVELRCDPISGHTALYWYRQSLGQGLEFLIYFQGNSAPDKSGLPSDRFSAERTGGSVSTLTIQRTQQEDSAVYLCASSFLGRDYGYTFGSGTRLTVV.